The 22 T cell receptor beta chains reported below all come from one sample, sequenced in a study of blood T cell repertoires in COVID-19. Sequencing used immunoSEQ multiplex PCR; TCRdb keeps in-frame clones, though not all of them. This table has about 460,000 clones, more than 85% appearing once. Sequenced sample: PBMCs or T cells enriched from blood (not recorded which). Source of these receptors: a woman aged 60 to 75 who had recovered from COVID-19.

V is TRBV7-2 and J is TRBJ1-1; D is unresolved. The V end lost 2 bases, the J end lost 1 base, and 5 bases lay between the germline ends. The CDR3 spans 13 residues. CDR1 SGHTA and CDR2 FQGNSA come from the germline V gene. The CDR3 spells CASSLRQNTEAFF. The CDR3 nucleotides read TGTGCCAGCAGCTTACGACAGAACACTGAAGCTTTCTTT.

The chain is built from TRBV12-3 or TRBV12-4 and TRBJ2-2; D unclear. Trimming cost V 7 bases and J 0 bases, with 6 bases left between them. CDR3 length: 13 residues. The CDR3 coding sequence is TGTGCCAGCACCCTAGCGAACACCGGGGAGCTGTTTTTT. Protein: CASTLANTGELFF.

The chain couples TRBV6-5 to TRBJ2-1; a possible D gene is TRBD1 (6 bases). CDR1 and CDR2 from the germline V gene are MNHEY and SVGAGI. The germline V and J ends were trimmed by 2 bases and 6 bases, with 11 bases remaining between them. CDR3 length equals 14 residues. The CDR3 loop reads CASSYMAGANEQFF. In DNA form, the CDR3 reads TGTGCCAGCAGTTACATGGCAGGGGCCAATGAGCAGTTCTTC.

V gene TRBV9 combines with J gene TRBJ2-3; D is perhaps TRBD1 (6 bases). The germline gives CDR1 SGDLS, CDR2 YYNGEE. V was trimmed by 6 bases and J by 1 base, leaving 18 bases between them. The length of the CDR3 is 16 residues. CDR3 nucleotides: TGTGCCAGCACCGGACCCAGGGGCCGTGGCACAGATACGCAGTATTTT. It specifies CASTGPRGRGTDTQYF.

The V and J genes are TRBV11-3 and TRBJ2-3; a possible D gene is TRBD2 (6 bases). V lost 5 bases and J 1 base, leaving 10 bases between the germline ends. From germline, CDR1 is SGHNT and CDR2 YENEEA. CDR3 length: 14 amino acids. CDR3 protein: CASSTSRGTDTQYF. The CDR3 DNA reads TGTGCCAGCAGCACTAGCCGGGGCACAGATACGCAGTATTTT.

CDR3 bases: TGTGCCAGCAGTTTGCGGGGCCATTTGAACACTGAAGCTTTCTTT. Translating gives CASSLRGHLNTEAFF. The V call is TRBV2, the J call TRBJ1-1; TRBD1 is a possible D gene (5 bases). Between the trimmed V and J ends, which lost 5 bases and 0 bases, there was a span of 13 bases. Looked up from germline, CDR1 is SNHLY and CDR2 is FYNNEI. CDR3 size: 15 residues.

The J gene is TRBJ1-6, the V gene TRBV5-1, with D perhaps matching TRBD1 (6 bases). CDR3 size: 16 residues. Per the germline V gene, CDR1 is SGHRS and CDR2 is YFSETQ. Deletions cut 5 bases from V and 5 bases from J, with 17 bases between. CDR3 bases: TGCGCCAGCAGAAGTGCCGGGACACAAGATAATTCACCCCTCCACTTT. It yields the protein CASRSAGTQDNSPLHF.

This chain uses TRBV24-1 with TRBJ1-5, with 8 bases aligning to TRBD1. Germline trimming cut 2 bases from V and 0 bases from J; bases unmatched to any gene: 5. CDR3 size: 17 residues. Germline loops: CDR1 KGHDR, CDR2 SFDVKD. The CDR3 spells CATSDSITGGSNQPQHF. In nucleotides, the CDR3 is TGTGCCACCAGTGATTCAATCACAGGGGGTAGCAATCAGCCCCAGCATTTT.

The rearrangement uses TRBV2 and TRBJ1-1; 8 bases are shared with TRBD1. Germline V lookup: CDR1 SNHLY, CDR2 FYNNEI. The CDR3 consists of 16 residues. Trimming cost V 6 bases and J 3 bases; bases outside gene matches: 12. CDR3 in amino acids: CASRRIDRGKYTEAFF. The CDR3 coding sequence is TGTGCCAGCAGACGAATTGACAGGGGAAAATACACTGAAGCTTTCTTT.

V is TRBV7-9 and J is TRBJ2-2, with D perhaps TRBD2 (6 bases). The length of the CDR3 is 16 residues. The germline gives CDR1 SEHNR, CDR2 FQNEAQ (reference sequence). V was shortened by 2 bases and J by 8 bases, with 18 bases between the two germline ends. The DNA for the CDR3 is TGTGCCAGCAGCTTATTGGAGGGAACAACTCGGGGGGAGCTGTTTTTT. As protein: CASSLLEGTTRGELFF.

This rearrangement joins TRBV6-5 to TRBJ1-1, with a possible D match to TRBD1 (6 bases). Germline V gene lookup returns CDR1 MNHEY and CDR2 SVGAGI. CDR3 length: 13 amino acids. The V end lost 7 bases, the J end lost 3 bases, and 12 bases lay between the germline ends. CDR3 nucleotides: TGTGCCAGCAAAATAAACAGGGACACTGAAGCTTTCTTT. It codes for CASKINRDTEAFF.

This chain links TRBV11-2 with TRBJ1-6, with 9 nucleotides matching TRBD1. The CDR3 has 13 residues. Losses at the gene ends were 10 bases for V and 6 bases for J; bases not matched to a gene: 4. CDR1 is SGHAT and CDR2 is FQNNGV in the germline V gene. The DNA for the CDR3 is TGTGCCACCGGACAGGGGCCTAATTCACCCCTCCACTTT. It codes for CATGQGPNSPLHF.

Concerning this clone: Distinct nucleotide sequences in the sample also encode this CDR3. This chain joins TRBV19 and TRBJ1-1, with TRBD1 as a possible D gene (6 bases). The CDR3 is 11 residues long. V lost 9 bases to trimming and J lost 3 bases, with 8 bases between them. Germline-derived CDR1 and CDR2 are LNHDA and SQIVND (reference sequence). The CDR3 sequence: CASRQDTEAFF. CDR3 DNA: TGTGCCAGCAGACAGGACACTGAAGCTTTCTTT.

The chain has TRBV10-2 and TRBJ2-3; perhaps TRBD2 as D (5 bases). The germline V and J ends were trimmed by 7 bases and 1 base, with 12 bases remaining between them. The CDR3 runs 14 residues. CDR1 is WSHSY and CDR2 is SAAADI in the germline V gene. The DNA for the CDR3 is TGCGCCAGCAATCGAGGGATCGGCACAGATACGCAGTATTTT. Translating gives CASNRGIGTDTQYF.

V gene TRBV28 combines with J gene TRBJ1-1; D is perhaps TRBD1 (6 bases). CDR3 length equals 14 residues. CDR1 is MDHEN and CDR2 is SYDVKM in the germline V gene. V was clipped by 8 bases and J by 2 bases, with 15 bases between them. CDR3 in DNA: TGTGCCAGCGACCGGACAGCCCTTAACACTGAAGCTTTCTTT. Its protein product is CASDRTALNTEAFF. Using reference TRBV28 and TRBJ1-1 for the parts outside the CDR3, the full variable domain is DVKVTQSSRYLVKRTGEKVFLECVQDMDHENMFWYRQDPGLGLRLIYFSYDVKMKEKGDIPEGYSVSREKKERFSLILESASTNQTSMYLCASDRTALNTEAFFGQGTRLTVV.

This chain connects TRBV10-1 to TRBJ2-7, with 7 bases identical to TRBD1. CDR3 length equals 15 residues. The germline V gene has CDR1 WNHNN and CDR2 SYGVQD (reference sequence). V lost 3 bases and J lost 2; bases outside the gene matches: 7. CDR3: CASSEGGSTAYEQYV. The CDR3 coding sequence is TGCGCCAGCAGTGAAGGGGGCAGCACAGCCTACGAGCAGTACGTC.

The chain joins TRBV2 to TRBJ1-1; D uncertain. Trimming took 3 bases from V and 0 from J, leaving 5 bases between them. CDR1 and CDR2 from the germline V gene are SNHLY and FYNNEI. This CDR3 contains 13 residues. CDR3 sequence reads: CASSEALNTEAFF. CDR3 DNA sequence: TGTGCCAGCAGTGAGGCCCTGAACACTGAAGCTTTCTTT.

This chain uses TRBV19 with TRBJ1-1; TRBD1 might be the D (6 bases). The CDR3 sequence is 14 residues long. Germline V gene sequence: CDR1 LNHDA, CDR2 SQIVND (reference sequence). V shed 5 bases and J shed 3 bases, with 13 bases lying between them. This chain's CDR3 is CASSPDRRYTEAFF. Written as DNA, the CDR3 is TGTGCCAGTAGTCCTGACAGGAGGTACACTGAAGCTTTCTTT.

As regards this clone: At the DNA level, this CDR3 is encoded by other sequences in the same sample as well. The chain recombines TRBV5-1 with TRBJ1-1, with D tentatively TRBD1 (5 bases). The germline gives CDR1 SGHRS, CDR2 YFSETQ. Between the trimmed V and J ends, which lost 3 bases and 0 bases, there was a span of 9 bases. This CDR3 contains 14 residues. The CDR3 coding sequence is TGCGCCAGCAGCTCCACAGGTTTGAACACTGAAGCTTTCTTT. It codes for CASSSTGLNTEAFF. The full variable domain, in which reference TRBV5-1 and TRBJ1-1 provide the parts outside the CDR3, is KAGVTQTPRYLIKTRGQQVTLSCSPISGHRSVSWYQQTPGQGLQFLFEYFSETQRNKGNFPGRFSGRQFSNSRSEMNVSTLELGDSALYLCASSSTGLNTEAFFGQGTRLTVV.

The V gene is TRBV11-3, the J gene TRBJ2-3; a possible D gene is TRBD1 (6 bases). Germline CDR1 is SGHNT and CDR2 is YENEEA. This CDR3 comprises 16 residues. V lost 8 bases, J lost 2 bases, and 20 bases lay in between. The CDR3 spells CASAQGGDSLTDTQYF. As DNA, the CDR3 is TGTGCCAGCGCCCAAGGGGGTGACAGCCTCACAGATACGCAGTATTTT.

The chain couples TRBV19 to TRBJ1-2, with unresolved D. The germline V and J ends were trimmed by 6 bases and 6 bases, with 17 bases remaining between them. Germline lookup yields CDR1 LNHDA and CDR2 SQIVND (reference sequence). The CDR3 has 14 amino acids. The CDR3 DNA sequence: TGTGCCAGTAGCCTTCGGGATCGGGCCCATGGCTACACCTTC. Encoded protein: CASSLRDRAHGYTF. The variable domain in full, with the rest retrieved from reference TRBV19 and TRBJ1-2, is DGGITQSPKYLFRKEGQNVTLSCEQNLNHDAMYWYRQDPGQGLRLIYYSQIVNDFQKGDIAEGYSVSREKKESFPLTVTSAQKNPTAFYLCASSLRDRAHGYTFGSGTRLTVV.

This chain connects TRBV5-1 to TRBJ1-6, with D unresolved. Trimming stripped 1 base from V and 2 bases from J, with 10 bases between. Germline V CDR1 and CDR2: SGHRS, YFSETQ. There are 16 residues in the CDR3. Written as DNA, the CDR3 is TGCGCCAGCAGCTTGACGTCTACTACCTATAATTCACCCCTCCACTTT. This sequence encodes CASSLTSTTYNSPLHF.